The clone carrying this T cell receptor beta chain was recorded only once. The junction and the germline gene differ at one end; a read error may be behind it. In germline, CDR1 is MNHNY, CDR2 SVGAGI (reference sequence). The length of the CDR3 is 16 residues. Measured with immunoSEQ multiplex PCR; TCRdb has only the in-frame clones, and not every one. Of about 71,000 clones in the sample, roughly 92% were seen once. This entry belongs to a study of T cell changes during pregnancy in multiple sclerosis. The specimen was peripheral blood, collected in the third trimester of pregnancy. This chain joins TRBV6-6 and TRBJ2-7, with TRBD2 identical over 9 bases. The TCR sequence derives from a female donor with multiple sclerosis, enrolled in a pregnancy study. CDR3 DNA: TGTACCAGCAGTTACTGGGGGACTAGCAGAGCCTACGAGCAGTACTTC. Amino acid sequence: CTSSYWGTSRAYEQYF.